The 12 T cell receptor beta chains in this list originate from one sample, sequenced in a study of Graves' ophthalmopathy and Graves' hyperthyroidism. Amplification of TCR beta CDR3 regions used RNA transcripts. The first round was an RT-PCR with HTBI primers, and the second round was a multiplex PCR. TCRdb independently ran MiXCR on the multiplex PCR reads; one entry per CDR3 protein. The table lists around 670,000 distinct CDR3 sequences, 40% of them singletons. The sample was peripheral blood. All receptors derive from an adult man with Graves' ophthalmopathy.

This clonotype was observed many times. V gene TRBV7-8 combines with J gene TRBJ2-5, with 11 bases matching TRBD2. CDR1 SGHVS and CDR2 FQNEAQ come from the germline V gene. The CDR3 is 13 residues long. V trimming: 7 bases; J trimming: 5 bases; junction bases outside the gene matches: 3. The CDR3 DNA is TGTGCCAGCACGCTAGCGGGGGGTGAGACCCAGTACTTC. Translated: CASTLAGGETQYF.

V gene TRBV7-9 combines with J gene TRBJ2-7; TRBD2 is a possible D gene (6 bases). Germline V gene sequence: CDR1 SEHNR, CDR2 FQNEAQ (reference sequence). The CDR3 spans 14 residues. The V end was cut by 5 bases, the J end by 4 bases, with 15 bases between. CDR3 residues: CASSPSVDPYEQYF. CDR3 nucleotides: TGTGCCAGCAGCCCTAGCGTAGATCCTTACGAGCAGTACTTC.

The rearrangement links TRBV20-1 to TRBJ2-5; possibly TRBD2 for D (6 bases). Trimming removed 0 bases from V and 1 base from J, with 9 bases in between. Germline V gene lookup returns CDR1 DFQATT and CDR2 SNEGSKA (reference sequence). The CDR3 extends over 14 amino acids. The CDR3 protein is CSARDWGVQETQYF. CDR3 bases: TGCAGTGCTAGAGATTGGGGGGTCCAAGAGACCCAGTACTTC.

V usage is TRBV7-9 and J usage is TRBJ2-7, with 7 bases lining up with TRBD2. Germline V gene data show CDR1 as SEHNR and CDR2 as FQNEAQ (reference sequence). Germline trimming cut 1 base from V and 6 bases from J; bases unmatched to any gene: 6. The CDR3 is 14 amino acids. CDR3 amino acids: CASSLVGQRGEQYF. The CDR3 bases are TGTGCCAGCAGCTTAGTGGGCCAGCGGGGCGAGCAGTACTTC.

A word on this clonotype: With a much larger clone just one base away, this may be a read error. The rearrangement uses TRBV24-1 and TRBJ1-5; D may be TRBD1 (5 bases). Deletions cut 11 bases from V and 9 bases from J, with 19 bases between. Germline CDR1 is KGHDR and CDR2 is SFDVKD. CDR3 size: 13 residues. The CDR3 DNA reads TGTGCCAGCGGACCCGACAGCGGGCGGCCCCAGCATTTT. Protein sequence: CASGPDSGRPQHF.

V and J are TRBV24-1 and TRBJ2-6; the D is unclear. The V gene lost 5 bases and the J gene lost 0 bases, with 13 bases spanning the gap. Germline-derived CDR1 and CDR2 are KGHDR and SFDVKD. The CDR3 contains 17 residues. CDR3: CATSALRLDSGANVLTF. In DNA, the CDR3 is TGTGCCACCAGTGCCCTCCGGTTAGACTCTGGGGCCAACGTCCTGACTTTC.

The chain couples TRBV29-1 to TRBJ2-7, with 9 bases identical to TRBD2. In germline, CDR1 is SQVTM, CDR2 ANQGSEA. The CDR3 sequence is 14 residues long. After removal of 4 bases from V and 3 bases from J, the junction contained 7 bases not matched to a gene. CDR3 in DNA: TGCAGCGTTGTATCGACTAGCGGTTTCTACGAGCAGTACTTC. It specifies CSVVSTSGFYEQYF.

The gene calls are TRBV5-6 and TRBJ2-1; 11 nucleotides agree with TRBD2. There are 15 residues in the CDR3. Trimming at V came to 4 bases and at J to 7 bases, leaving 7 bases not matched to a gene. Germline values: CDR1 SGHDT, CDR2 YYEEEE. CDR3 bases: TGTGCCAGCAGCCCCGACCTAGCGGGAGGAAATGAGCAGTTCTTC. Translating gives CASSPDLAGGNEQFF.

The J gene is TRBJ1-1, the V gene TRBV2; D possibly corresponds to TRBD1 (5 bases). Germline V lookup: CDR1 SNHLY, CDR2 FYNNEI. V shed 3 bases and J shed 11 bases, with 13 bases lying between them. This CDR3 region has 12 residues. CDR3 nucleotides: TGTGCCAGCAGTGATGCGAGCAAGGGGGCTTTCTTT. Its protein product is CASSDASKGAFF.

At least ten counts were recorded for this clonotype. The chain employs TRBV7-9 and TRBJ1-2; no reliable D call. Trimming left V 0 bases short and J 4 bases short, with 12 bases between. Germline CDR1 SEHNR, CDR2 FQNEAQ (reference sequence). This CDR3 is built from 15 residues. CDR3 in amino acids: CASSLATPGIYGYTF. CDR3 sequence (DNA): TGTGCCAGCAGCTTAGCAACACCGGGAATCTATGGCTACACCTTC.

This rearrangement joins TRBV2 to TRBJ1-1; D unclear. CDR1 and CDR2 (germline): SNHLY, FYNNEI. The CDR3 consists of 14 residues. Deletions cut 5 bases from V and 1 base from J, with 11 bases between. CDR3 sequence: CASSYYDTNTEAFF. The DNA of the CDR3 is TGTGCCAGCAGTTACTATGACACGAACACTGAAGCTTTCTTT.

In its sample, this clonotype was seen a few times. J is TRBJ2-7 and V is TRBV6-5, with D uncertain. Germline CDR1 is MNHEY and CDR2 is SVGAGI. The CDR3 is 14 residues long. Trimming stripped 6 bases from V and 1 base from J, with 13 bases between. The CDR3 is CASRDYSRSYEQYF. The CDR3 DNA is TGTGCCAGCAGGGATTACTCACGATCCTACGAGCAGTACTTC.